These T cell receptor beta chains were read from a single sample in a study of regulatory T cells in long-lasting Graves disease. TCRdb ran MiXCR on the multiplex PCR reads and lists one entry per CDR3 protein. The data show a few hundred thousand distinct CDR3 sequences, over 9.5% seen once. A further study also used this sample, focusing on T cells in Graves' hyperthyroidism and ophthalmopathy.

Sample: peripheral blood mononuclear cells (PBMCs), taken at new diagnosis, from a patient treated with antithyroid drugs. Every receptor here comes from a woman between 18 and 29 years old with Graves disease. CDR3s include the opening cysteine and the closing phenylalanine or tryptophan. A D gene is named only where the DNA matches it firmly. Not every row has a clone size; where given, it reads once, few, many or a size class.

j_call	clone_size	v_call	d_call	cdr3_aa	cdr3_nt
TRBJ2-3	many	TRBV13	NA	CASSLGAPSGLTDTQYF	TGTGCCAGCAGCTTAGGGGCCCCAAGCGGGCTCACAGATACGCAGTATTTT
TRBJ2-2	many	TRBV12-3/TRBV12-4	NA	CASTDGRAGELFF	TGTGCCAGCACCGACGGCAGGGCCGGGGAGCTGTTTTTT
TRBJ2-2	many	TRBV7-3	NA	CASSSLDRTGELFF	TGTGCCAGCAGCTCGCTCGATCGCACCGGGGAGCTGTTTTTT
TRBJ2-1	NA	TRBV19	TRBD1	CASRPRGLNEQFF	TGTGCCAGTAGGCCCAGGGGGCTCAATGAGCAGTTCTTC
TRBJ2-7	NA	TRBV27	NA	CASAFGGRDYEQYF	TGTGCCAGCGCATTTGGGGGTCGGGACTACGAGCAGTACTTC
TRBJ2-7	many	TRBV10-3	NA	CAMRDTSLHEQYF	TGTGCCATGCGGGACACGTCCCTTCACGAGCAGTACTTC
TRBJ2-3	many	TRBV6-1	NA	CASRGAFWGGHPSTDTQYF	TGTGCCAGCAGAGGAGCCTTTTGGGGGGGCCATCCGAGCACAGATACGCAGTATTTT
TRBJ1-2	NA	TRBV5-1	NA	CASSLEAGINYGYTF	TGCGCCAGCAGCTTGGAAGCTGGGATTAACTATGGCTACACCTTC
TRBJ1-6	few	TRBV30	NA	CACTGSYNSPLHF	TGTGCCTGTACAGGTTCCTATAATTCACCCCTCCACTTT
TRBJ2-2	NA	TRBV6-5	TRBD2	CASSYSSGGITGELFF	TGTGCCAGCAGTTATTCTAGCGGGGGTATCACCGGGGAGCTGTTTTTT
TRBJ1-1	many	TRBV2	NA	CASRRGHRNTEAFF	TGTGCCAGCAGACGGGGACACAGGAACACTGAAGCTTTCTTT
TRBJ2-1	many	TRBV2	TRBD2	CASREGLAGFSSYNEQFF	TGTGCCAGCAGGGAGGGACTAGCGGGATTTAGCTCCTACAATGAGCAGTTCTTC
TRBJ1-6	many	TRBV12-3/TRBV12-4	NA	CASSPGFYNSPLHF	TGTGCCAGCAGTCCCGGATTCTATAATTCACCCCTCCACTTT
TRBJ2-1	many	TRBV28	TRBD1	CASSAPGTGDNEQFF	TGTGCCAGCAGTGCACCCGGGACAGGGGATAATGAGCAGTTCTTC
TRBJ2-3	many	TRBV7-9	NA	CASSFLNTQYF	TGTGCCAGCAGCTTCCTGAATACGCAGTATTTT
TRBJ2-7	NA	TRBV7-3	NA	CASSLEVHYEQYF	TGTGCCAGCAGCTTAGAGGTCCACTACGAGCAGTACTTC
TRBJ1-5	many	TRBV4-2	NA	CASSQGGEAGGVNQPQHF	TGTGCCAGCAGCCAAGGTGGTGAGGCGGGCGGAGTAAATCAGCCCCAGCATTTT
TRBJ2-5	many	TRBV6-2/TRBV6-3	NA	CASSYSASRGAKTQYF	TGTGCCAGCAGTTACTCGGCTAGTAGAGGAGCTAAGACCCAGTACTTC
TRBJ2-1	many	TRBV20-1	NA	CSGLWGGHGDEQFF	TGCAGTGGACTCTGGGGGGGACACGGCGATGAGCAGTTCTTC
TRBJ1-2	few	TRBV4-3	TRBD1	CASSQDSTGEGYTF	TGCGCCAGCAGCCAAGATAGTACAGGGGAAGGCTACACCTTC
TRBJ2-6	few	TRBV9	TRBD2	CASSVVASGRSTGANVLTF	TGTGCCAGCAGCGTAGTTGCTAGCGGGAGAAGCACTGGGGCCAACGTCCTGACTTTC
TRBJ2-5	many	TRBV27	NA	CASSPDLGLETQYF	TGTGCCAGCAGTCCCGACCTGGGGTTAGAGACCCAGTACTTC
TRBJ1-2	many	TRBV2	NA	CAIQAATNYGYTF	TGTGCCATCCAGGCAGCGACTAACTATGGCTACACCTTC
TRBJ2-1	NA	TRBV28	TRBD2	CASSPAGGWYSSYNEQFF	TGTGCCAGCAGTCCGGCGGGGGGGTGGTACAGCTCCTACAATGAGCAGTTCTTC
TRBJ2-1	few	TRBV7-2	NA	CASSWLSAKRNEQFF	TGTGCCAGCAGCTGGCTCTCGGCGAAGCGCAATGAGCAGTTCTTC
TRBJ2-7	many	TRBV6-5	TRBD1	CASSYAGGYYEQYF	TGTGCCAGCAGTTACGCAGGGGGCTACTACGAGCAGTACTTC
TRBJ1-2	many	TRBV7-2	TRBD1	CASSSDRVGYGYTF	TGTGCCAGCAGCTCCGACAGGGTCGGATATGGCTACACCTTC
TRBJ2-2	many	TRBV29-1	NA	CSARRLNTGELFF	TGCAGCGCCCGAAGATTGAACACCGGGGAGCTGTTTTTT
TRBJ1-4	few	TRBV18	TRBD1	CASSTGQPATNEKLFF	TGTGCCAGCTCAACGGGACAGCCTGCAACTAATGAAAAACTGTTTTTT
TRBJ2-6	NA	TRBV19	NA	CASSTPRRSGANVLTF	TGTGCCAGTAGTACCCCCCGCCGCTCTGGGGCCAACGTCCTGACTTTC
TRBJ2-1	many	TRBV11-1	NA	CASSNLMKGAYNEQFF	TGTGCCAGCAGCAATCTGATGAAGGGGGCCTACAATGAGCAGTTCTTC
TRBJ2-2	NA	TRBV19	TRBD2	CASRRGLAGTGELFF	TGTGCCAGTAGAAGAGGACTAGCGGGGACCGGGGAGCTGTTTTTT
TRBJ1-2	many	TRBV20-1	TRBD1	CSVVRGPYGYTF	TGCAGTGTCGTCAGGGGGCCCTATGGCTACACCTTC
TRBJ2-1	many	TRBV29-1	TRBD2	CSVDLAGGSYNEQFF	TGCAGCGTTGACCTAGCGGGAGGGTCCTACAATGAGCAGTTCTTC
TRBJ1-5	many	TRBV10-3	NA	CAISDASGDQPQHF	TGTGCCATCAGTGATGCTTCAGGTGATCAGCCCCAGCATTTT
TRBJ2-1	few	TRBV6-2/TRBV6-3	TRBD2	CASSYERETNEQFF	TGTGCCAGCAGTTACGAGCGGGAGACGAATGAGCAGTTCTTC
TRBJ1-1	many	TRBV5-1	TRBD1	CASSLRDRAGTEAFF	TGCGCCAGCAGCTTGAGGGACAGGGCCGGGACTGAAGCTTTCTTT
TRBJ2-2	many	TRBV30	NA	CAGGGGELFF	TGTGCCGGGGGCGGCGGGGAGCTGTTTTTT
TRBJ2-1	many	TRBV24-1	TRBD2	CATSDSGAHNEQFF	TGTGCCACCAGTGATAGCGGGGCGCACAATGAGCAGTTCTTC
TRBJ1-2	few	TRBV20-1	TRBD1	CSAAVPGQFYGYTF	TGCAGTGCTGCTGTACCGGGACAGTTCTATGGCTACACCTTC
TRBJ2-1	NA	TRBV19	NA	CASSIGQEANEQFF	TGTGCCAGTAGTATAGGTCAGGAGGCCAATGAGCAGTTCTTC
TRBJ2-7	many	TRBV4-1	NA	CASSQDTSEGYEQYF	TGCGCCAGCAGCCAAGATACCAGTGAAGGCTACGAGCAGTACTTC
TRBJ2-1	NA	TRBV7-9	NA	CASSLVGGLGYNEQFF	TGTGCCAGCAGCTTAGTTGGAGGGTTAGGCTACAATGAGCAGTTCTTC
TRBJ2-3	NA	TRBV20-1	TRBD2	CSARVLAASSTDTQYF	TGCAGTGCTAGAGTTCTAGCGGCATCTAGCACAGATACGCAGTATTTT
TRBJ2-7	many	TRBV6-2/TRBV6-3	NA	CASSYRASGTYEQYF	TGTGCCAGCAGTTACCGGGCCTCAGGCACCTACGAGCAGTACTTC
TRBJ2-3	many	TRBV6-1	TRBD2	CASSEAYWASGGPGTDTQYF	TGTGCCAGCAGTGAAGCGTATTGGGCTAGCGGGGGGCCCGGGACAGATACGCAGTATTTT
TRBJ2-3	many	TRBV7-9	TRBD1	CASSYWDRGLVTQYF	TGTGCCAGCAGCTACTGGGACAGGGGGCTTGTTACGCAGTATTTT
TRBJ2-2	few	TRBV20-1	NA	CSASPQGPNTGELFF	TGCAGTGCTAGCCCACAGGGACCGAACACCGGGGAGCTGTTTTTT
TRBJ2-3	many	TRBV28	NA	CASSYDWASTRTGDTQYF	TGTGCCAGCAGCTACGATTGGGCTAGCACTAGAACGGGGGATACGCAGTATTTT
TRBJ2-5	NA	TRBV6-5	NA	CASSYSSAGSEKETQYF	TGTGCCAGCAGTTACTCGTCGGCTGGCTCGGAAAAAGAGACCCAGTACTTC
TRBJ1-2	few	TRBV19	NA	CASSPSRFYGYTF	TGTGCCAGTAGCCCCTCTAGATTCTATGGCTACACCTTC
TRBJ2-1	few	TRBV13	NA	CASSLGSPGNNEQFF	TGTGCCAGCAGCTTGGGATCCCCAGGGAACAATGAGCAGTTCTTC
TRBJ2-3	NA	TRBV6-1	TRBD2	CASFVSGGDTDTQYF	TGTGCCAGTTTTGTGAGCGGGGGAGACACAGATACGCAGTATTTT
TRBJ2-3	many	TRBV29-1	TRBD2	CSVWAGGAPPDTQYF	TGCAGCGTTTGGGCGGGGGGCGCCCCCCCAGATACGCAGTATTTT
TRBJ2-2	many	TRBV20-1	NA	CSARAIGANTGELFF	TGCAGTGCTAGGGCAATAGGGGCGAACACCGGGGAGCTGTTTTTT
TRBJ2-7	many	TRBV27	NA	CASSILPGHSYEQYF	TGTGCCAGCAGTATCTTACCGGGACACTCATACGAGCAGTACTTC
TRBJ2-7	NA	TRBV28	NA	CASSPRRSGEQYF	TGTGCCAGCTCACCACGGCGTTCAGGGGAGCAGTACTTC